The T cell receptor (beta chain) under discussion was sequenced for a study of blood T cell repertoires in COVID-19. Study-level background: Researchers got acute and convalescent COVID-19 samples from the United States, Italy and Spain. From T cells, B-cell-depleted T cells, or PBMCs came the material, which was cDNA or gDNA.

The CDR3 is 14 amino acids. Germline loops: CDR1 LNHDA, CDR2 SQIVND (reference sequence). J lost 7 bases, V lost 5 bases, and 5 bases had no gene match. Study processing details: From reference gene primer amplification, estimates of nucleated cell counts were derived. The repertoire was sequenced with immunoSEQ multiplex PCR; TCRdb's copy has only in-frame clones and lacks some. V, J and clone size are those of that table, while D and trimming were read from the DNA. The table includes 62,000 or so clones, 80% to 90% detected once. V usage is TRBV19 and J usage is TRBJ1-6; 7 bases match TRBD1. The specimen was peripheral blood. This receptor was identified in a man aged 50 or older with acute or convalescent COVID-19. The CDR3, as DNA: TGTGCCAGTAGTCCGGGACAGAGCAATTCACCCCTCCACTTT. It translates to CASSPGQSNSPLHF.